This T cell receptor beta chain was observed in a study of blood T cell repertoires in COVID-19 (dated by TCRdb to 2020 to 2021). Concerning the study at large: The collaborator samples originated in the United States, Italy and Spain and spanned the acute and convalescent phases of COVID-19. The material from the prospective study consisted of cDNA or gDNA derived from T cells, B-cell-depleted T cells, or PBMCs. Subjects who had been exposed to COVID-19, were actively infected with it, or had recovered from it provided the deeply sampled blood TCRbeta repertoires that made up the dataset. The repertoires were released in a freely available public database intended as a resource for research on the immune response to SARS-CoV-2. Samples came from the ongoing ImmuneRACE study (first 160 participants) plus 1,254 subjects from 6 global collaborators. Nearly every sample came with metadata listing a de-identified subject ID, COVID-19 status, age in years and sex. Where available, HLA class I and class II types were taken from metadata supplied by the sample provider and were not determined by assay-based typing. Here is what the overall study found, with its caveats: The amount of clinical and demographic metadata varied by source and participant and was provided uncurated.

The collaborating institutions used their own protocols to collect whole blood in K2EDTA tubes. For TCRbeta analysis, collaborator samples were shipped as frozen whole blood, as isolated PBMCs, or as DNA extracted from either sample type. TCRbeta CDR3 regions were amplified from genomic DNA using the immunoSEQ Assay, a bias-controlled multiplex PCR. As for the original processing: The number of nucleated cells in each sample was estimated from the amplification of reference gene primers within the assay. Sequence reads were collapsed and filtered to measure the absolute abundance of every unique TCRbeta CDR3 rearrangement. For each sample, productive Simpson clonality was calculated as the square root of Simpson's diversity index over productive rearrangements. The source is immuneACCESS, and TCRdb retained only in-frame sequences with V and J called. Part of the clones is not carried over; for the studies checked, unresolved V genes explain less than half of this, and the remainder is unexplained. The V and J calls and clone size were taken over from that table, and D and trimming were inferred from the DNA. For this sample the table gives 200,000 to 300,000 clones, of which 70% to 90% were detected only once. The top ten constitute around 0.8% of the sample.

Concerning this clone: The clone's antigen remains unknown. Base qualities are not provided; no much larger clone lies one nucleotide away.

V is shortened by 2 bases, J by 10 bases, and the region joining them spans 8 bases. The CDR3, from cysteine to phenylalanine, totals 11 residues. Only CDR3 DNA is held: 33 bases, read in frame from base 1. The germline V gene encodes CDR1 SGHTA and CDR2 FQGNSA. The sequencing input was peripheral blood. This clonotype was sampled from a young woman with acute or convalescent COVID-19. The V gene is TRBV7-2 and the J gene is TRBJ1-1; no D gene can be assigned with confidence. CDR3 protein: CASSLQYAAFF. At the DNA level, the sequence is TGTGCCAGCAGCTTACAGTATGCAGCTTTCTTT. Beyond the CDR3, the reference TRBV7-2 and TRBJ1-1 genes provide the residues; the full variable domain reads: GAGVSQSPSNKVTEKGKDVELRCDPISGHTALYWYRQSLGQGLEFLIYFQGNSAPDKSGLPSDRFSAERTGGSVSTLTIQRTQQEDSAVYLCASSLQYAAFFGQGTRLTVV.